The 27 T cell receptor beta chains below come from one sample, sequenced in a study of radiotherapy plus CTLA-4 blockade in lung cancer. Libraries were prepared by immunoSEQ multiplex PCR; TCRdb keeps only in-frame clonotypes and omits some of them. The sample records around 110,000 clones, approximately 87% being singletons. Sequences were derived from peripheral blood, sampled from a patient treated with radiotherapy plus ipilimumab. The source is a human donor with non-small cell lung cancer that progressed on radiotherapy plus ipilimumab. Some clones in this sample may be carry-over from other donors' samples.

The rearrangement uses TRBV9 and TRBJ2-5; 8 nucleotides align to TRBD1. Per germline, CDR1 SGDLS and CDR2 YYNGEE. The junction had 9 bases not matched to a gene; V was cut back by 3 bases and J by 5 bases. The CDR3 runs 15 residues. The CDR3 region is CASSADRGGLETQYF. The CDR3 DNA is TGTGCCAGCAGCGCCGACAGGGGCGGTCTTGAGACCCAGTACTTC.

The chain couples TRBV29-1 to TRBJ2-7, with 7 bases fitting TRBD1. The CDR3 extends over 14 amino acids. The V gene's germline CDR1 is SQVTM and CDR2 ANQGSEA. The V segment lost 0 bases and the J segment 3 bases; nucleotides outside the gene matches: 5. The DNA for the CDR3 is TGCAGCGTTGAAGAAAGGGCAGGGGGCTACGAGCAGTACTTC. Residues: CSVEERAGGYEQYF.

The chain employs TRBV6-1 and TRBJ2-1; 8 positions match TRBD1. The CDR3 length is 13 residues. Germline assignment: CDR1 MNHNS and CDR2 SASEGT. Trimming took 9 bases from V and 8 from J; bases not matched to a gene: 9. The CDR3 DNA is TGTGCCAGTAGGACAGGGAATGGCGATGAGCAGTTCTTC. Amino acid sequence: CASRTGNGDEQFF.

V gene TRBV19 combines with J gene TRBJ2-1; D call uncertain. Germline V gene data show CDR1 as LNHDA and CDR2 as SQIVND (reference sequence). CDR3 length equals 15 residues. Trimming took 6 bases from V and 0 from J, leaving 12 bases between them. In DNA, the CDR3 is TGTGCCAGTAGGCAGCAGGTTCTCTCCTACAATGAGCAGTTCTTC. Its translation: CASRQQVLSYNEQFF.

The J gene is TRBJ1-4, the V gene TRBV4-3, with D possibly TRBD1 on 5 matching bases. V dropped 6 bases and J dropped 1 base, with 24 bases sitting between them. The CDR3 totals 19 residues. Germline CDR1 and CDR2: LGHNA and YSLEER. The CDR3 DNA sequence: TGCGCCAGCAGACTAGGAAGCAGGGAATTTAGCGGAACTAATGAAAAACTGTTTTTT. It codes for CASRLGSREFSGTNEKLFF.

J is TRBJ2-5 and V is TRBV5-1, with a weak D call TRBD2 (6 bases). The CDR3 is made up of 15 amino acids. Germline lookup yields CDR1 SGHRS and CDR2 YFSETQ. V lost 3 bases to trimming and J lost 2 bases, with 14 bases between them. CDR3 DNA sequence: TGCGCCAGCAGCTCGACTCCGGCGGGGCAAGAGACCCAGTACTTC. Translated: CASSSTPAGQETQYF.

The chain has TRBV7-2 and TRBJ2-5; D not certain. This CDR3 is 13 amino acids long. Germline lookup yields CDR1 SGHTA and CDR2 FQGNSA. Trimming shortened V by 5 bases and J by 5 bases, and 12 bases separated the two germline ends. Here the CDR3 reads CASSRGVVETQYF. The CDR3 coding sequence is TGTGCCAGCAGCCGAGGCGTGGTCGAGACCCAGTACTTC.

This clone was observed a few times. V usage is TRBV19 and J usage is TRBJ2-7, with D tentatively TRBD2 (6 bases). The CDR3 contains 14 residues. The ends were cut back, 5 bases at V and 0 bases at J, with 11 bases in the middle. Per the germline V gene, CDR1 is LNHDA and CDR2 is SQIVND (reference sequence). The CDR3 region has the DNA TGTGCCAGTAGTTGGTCGGGGGACTCCTACGAGCAGTACTTC. This sequence encodes CASSWSGDSYEQYF. The full variable domain, completed using reference TRBV19 and TRBJ2-7, is DGGITQSPKYLFRKEGQNVTLSCEQNLNHDAMYWYRQDPGQGLRLIYYSQIVNDFQKGDIAEGYSVSREKKESFPLTVTSAQKNPTAFYLCASSWSGDSYEQYFGPGTRLTVT.

The chain couples TRBV11-2 to TRBJ2-7; tentatively, D is TRBD1 (5 bases). This CDR3 contains 14 residues. Trimming shortened V by 1 base and J by 3 bases, and 10 bases separated the two germline ends. Germline V gene data show CDR1 as SGHAT and CDR2 as FQNNGV. CDR3 DNA: TGTGCCAGCAGCTTAGTATCAGGGTTCTACGAGCAGTACTTC. Its translation is CASSLVSGFYEQYF.

The V gene is TRBV7-3, the J gene TRBJ1-5; D gene ambiguous. Germline CDR1 and CDR2: SGHTA and FQGTGA. Trimming took off 5 bases at V and 7 bases at J, with 12 bases between the two ends. The CDR3 is 13 residues long. This CDR3 is CASSPTWGQPQHF. The CDR3 region has the DNA TGTGCCAGCAGCCCAACTTGGGGACAGCCCCAGCATTTT.

J is TRBJ2-7 and V is TRBV18; D is ambiguous. The length of the CDR3 is 12 residues. The V and J ends lost 0 bases and 2 bases respectively, with 2 bases between them. Germline V gene lookup returns CDR1 KGHSH and CDR2 LQKENI. The CDR3 loop reads CASSPPTYEQYF. CDR3 coding DNA: TGTGCCAGCTCACCACCTACCTACGAGCAGTACTTC.

This chain connects TRBV5-4 to TRBJ1-1, with D unresolved. With 4 bases removed from V and 0 bases from J, the gap between germline ends came to 7 bases. This CDR3 comprises 13 residues. Germline V gives CDR1 SGHNT, CDR2 YYREEE (reference sequence). The CDR3 protein is CASSGSLNTEAFF. CDR3 DNA: TGTGCCAGCAGCGGCAGCTTGAACACTGAAGCTTTCTTT.

The rearrangement links TRBV18 to TRBJ1-1; a weak D match, TRBD1 (6 bases). Trimming removed 3 bases at V and 1 base at J, with 18 bases between. CDR1 and CDR2 from the germline V gene are KGHSH and LQKENI. This CDR3 comprises 17 residues. CDR3 loop: CASSPRTGGGPNTEAFF. The CDR3, as DNA: TGTGCCAGCTCACCGCGGACCGGGGGGGGCCCGAACACTGAAGCTTTCTTT.

This rearrangement joins TRBV2 to TRBJ2-1; a possible D gene is TRBD1 (5 bases). CDR3 length: 16 amino acids. Germline V gene data show CDR1 as SNHLY and CDR2 as FYNNEI. Trimming pared 9 bases from V and 8 bases from J, leaving 26 bases between. The CDR3 sequence: CARLPQVTARNDEQFF. The DNA for the CDR3 is TGTGCCAGACTCCCGCAGGTGACAGCCAGAAATGATGAGCAGTTCTTC.

This clone was seen a handful of times. This chain connects TRBV5-1 to TRBJ1-6; D unresolved. V was cut by 4 bases and J by 6 bases, with 20 bases left in between. The CDR3 is made up of 17 amino acids. Germline CDR1 reads SGHRS; CDR2 reads YFSETQ. The CDR3 loop is CASSPREGRSGNSPLHF. The DNA of the CDR3 is TGCGCCAGCAGCCCAAGGGAGGGCCGTTCCGGTAATTCACCCCTCCACTTT.

The V and J genes are TRBV11-2 and TRBJ2-3, with D possibly TRBD2 on 6 matching bases. This CDR3 is built from 15 residues. Germline V gene sequence: CDR1 SGHAT, CDR2 FQNNGV. V shed 5 bases and J shed 1 base, with 13 bases lying between them. CDR3 nucleotides: TGTGCCAGCAGCACTCGAACGGGGGGCACAGATACGCAGTATTTT. This gives the protein CASSTRTGGTDTQYF.

This sequence joins TRBV5-6 and TRBJ2-7; D unresolved. The V gene lost 0 bases and the J gene lost 4 bases, with 14 bases spanning the gap. This CDR3 is 15 amino acids long. Looked up from germline, CDR1 is SGHDT and CDR2 is YYEEEE. The CDR3 spells CASSLVGNIMYEQYF. In DNA form, the CDR3 reads TGTGCCAGCAGCTTGGTGGGGAATATCATGTACGAGCAGTACTTC.

The chain links TRBV29-1 to TRBJ1-1; D may be TRBD1 (6 bases). The germline gives CDR1 SQVTM, CDR2 ANQGSEA. This CDR3 contains 12 residues. V was clipped by 6 bases and J by 1 base, with 9 bases between them. DNA of the CDR3: TGCAGCGTGGGACAAAAGAACACTGAAGCTTTCTTT. It codes for CSVGQKNTEAFF.

The chain uses TRBV30 and TRBJ2-1; 7 bases match TRBD2. CDR1 is GTSNPN and CDR2 is SVGIG in the germline V gene (reference sequence). The CDR3 sequence is 14 residues long. J gave up 2 bases and V 4 bases, and 5 bases lay outside the gene matches. CDR3 region: CAWIRDYPYNEQFF. The CDR3 nucleotides are TGTGCCTGGATTAGGGACTACCCCTACAATGAGCAGTTCTTC.

This chain uses TRBV7-2 with TRBJ2-1; unclear D gene. This CDR3 has 16 residues. CDR1 is SGHTA, CDR2 FQGNSA, per germline. The V gene lost 3 bases and the J gene lost 3 bases, with 15 bases spanning the gap. The CDR3, as DNA: TGTGCCAGCAGCTTGCGCCAGGCCGTCTACTACAATGAGCAGTTCTTC. Residues: CASSLRQAVYYNEQFF.

The chain uses TRBV5-6 and TRBJ2-3; the match to TRBD1 covers 8 bases. The V segment lost 4 bases and the J segment 2 bases; nucleotides outside the gene matches: 9. The CDR3 has 16 amino acids. From germline, CDR1 is SGHDT and CDR2 YYEEEE. The CDR3 loop is CASSVSRGLVTDTQYF. The CDR3 DNA sequence: TGTGCCAGCAGCGTCTCCAGGGGGCTTGTCACAGATACGCAGTATTTT.

The chain combines TRBV29-1 with TRBJ1-3; D call uncertain. Germline values: CDR1 SQVTM, CDR2 ANQGSEA. CDR3 length: 11 residues. The germline V and J ends were trimmed by 6 bases and 4 bases, with 7 bases remaining between them. CDR3 in amino acids: CSVGLGNTIYF. In DNA, the CDR3 is TGCAGCGTCGGATTGGGAAACACCATATATTTT.

The CDR3, as DNA: TGCGCCAGCAGCGGCGAGGACAGCTACGAGCAGTACTTC. It is translated as CASSGEDSYEQYF. This chain uses TRBV5-1 with TRBJ2-7; possibly TRBD1 for D (6 bases). Deletions cut 4 bases from V and 3 bases from J, with 11 bases between. The CDR3 contains 13 residues. CDR1 is SGHRS and CDR2 is YFSETQ in the germline V gene.

The V gene is TRBV5-5, the J gene TRBJ2-7; 9 bases line up with TRBD1. The V gene's germline CDR1 is SGHKS and CDR2 YYEKEE (reference sequence). Losses at the gene ends were 4 bases for V and 2 bases for J; bases not matched to a gene: 7. The CDR3 extends over 15 amino acids. DNA for the CDR3: TGTGCCAGCAGCCATTTGACAGGGGGGACCTACGAGCAGTACTTC. This codes for CASSHLTGGTYEQYF.

The gene calls are TRBV7-2 and TRBJ2-1, with a possible D match to TRBD1 (6 bases). The V gene's germline CDR1 is SGHTA and CDR2 FQGNSA. Trimming pared 5 bases from V and 10 bases from J, leaving 21 bases between. The CDR3 loop spans 15 amino acids. DNA of the CDR3: TGTGCCAGCAGCCCAGCTTTAATACAGGGACCGGAGCAGTTCTTC. Amino acid sequence: CASSPALIQGPEQFF.

This chain joins TRBV7-2 and TRBJ1-1; perhaps TRBD1 as D (5 bases). The CDR3 extends over 14 amino acids. Per the germline V gene, CDR1 is SGHTA and CDR2 is FQGNSA. Deletions cut 3 bases from V and 10 bases from J, with 18 bases between. This CDR3 is CASSFWTSSGGAFF. The CDR3 coding sequence is TGTGCCAGCAGCTTTTGGACAAGTTCAGGAGGAGCTTTCTTT.

The rearrangement links TRBV4-3 to TRBJ2-2; possible D gene TRBD1, 5 bases. Trimming cost V 0 bases and J 5 bases, with 10 bases left between them. There are 15 residues in the CDR3. Per the germline V gene, CDR1 is LGHNA and CDR2 is YSLEER. The CDR3 protein is CASSQEPGLTGELFF. DNA of the CDR3: TGCGCCAGCAGCCAAGAGCCAGGGTTGACCGGGGAGCTGTTTTTT.